The text below deals with one T cell receptor (beta chain). This entry belongs to a study of blood T cell repertoires in COVID-19. Repertoires were generated with immunoSEQ multiplex PCR, while TCRdb's copy carries only in-frame clones and drops some. This table has 350,000 to 450,000 clones, 80% to 85% appearing once. The CDR3 consists of 15 residues. V was clipped by 6 bases and J by 2 bases, with 14 bases between them. Germline V gene lookup returns CDR1 MNHEY and CDR2 SVGAGI. Participant-given clinical history determined each cohort assignment. The chain links TRBV6-5 to TRBJ1-5; tentatively, D is TRBD1 (6 bases). Sequencing input: PBMCs or T cells enriched from blood (not recorded which). This sequence was found in a woman aged 45-65 years who had recovered from COVID-19. CDR3 sequence reads: CASSPRDTGNQPQHF. The CDR3, as DNA: TGTGCCAGCAGCCCCCGGGACACCGGCAATCAGCCCCAGCATTTT.